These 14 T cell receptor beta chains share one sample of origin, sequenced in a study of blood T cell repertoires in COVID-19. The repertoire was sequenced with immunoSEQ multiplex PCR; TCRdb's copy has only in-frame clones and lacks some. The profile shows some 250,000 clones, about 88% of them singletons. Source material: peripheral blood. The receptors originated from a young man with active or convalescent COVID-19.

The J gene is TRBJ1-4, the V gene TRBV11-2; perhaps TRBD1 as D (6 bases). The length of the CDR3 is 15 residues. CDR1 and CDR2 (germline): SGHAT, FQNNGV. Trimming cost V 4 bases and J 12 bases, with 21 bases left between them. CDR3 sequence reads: CASSSTRGATAELFF. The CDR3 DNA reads TGTGCCAGCAGCTCGACCCGGGGGGCCACCGCGGAACTGTTTTTT.

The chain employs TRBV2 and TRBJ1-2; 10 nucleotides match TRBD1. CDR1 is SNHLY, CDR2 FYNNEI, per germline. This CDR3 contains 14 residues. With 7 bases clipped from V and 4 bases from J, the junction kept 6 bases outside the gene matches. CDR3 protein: CASNRDRGLYGYTF. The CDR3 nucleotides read TGTGCCAGCAATCGGGACAGGGGTCTCTATGGCTACACCTTC.

The CDR3 region is CASSLPSPNYEQYF. The CDR3 bases are TGCGCCAGCAGCTTGCCTAGTCCTAACTACGAGCAGTACTTC. The V gene is TRBV5-1, the J gene TRBJ2-7; no definite D call. The CDR3 runs 14 residues. Deletions cut 1 base from V and 3 bases from J, with 11 bases between. Germline values: CDR1 SGHRS, CDR2 YFSETQ.

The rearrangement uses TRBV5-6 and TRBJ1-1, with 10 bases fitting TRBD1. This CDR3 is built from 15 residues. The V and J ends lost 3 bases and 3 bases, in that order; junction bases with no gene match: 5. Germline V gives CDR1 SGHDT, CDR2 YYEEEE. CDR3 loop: CASSWGTGDDTEAFF. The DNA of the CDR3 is TGTGCCAGCAGCTGGGGGACAGGGGACGACACTGAAGCTTTCTTT.

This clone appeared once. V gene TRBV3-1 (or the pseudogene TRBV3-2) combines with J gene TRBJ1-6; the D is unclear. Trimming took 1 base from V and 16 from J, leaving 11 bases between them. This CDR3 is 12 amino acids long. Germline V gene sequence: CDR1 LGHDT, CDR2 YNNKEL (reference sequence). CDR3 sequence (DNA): TGTGCCAGCAGCCAAGTTCCCAGACTACTCCACTTT. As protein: CASSQVPRLLHF.

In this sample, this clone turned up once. The DNA of the CDR3 is TGTGCCAGCAGCGCAGAAGTCCCGGGACTAGGAAATACCGGGGAGCTGTTTTTT. Protein sequence: CASSAEVPGLGNTGELFF. The chain has TRBV9 and TRBJ2-2, with 8 positions matching TRBD2. The CDR3 runs to 18 residues. V shed 3 bases and J 5 bases; nucleotides not matched to a gene: 15. The germline CDR1 and CDR2 sequences are SGDLS and YYNGEE.

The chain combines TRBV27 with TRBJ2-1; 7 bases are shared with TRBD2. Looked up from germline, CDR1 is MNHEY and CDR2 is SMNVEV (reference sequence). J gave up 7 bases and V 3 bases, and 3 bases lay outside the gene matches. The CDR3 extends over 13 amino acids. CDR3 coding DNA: TGTGCCAGCAGTTTCGGGCGGGGGAATGAGCAGTTCTTC. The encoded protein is CASSFGRGNEQFF.

In nucleotides, the CDR3 is TGTGCCACCAGCAGCCCACAGGGGATCTCCACTGAAGCTTTCTTT. Its translation: CATSSPQGISTEAFF. The chain carries TRBV15 and TRBJ1-1; TRBD1 aligns across 7 bases. This CDR3 has 15 amino acids. Germline CDR1 LNHNV, CDR2 YYDKDF (reference sequence). Unmatched junction bases numbered 8, after V lost 3 bases and J lost 4 bases.

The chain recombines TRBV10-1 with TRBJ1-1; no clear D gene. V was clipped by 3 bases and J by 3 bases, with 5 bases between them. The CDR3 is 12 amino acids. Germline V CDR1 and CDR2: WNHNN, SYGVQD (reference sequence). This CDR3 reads CASSDPDTEAFF. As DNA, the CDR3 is TGCGCCAGCAGTGACCCCGACACTGAAGCTTTCTTT.

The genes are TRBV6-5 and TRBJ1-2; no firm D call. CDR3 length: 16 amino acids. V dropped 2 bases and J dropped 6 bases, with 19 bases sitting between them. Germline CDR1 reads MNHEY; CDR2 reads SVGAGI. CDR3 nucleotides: TGTGCCAGCAGTTACGGAAGCGTGCGGGGAGGGAATGGCTACACCTTC. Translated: CASSYGSVRGGNGYTF.

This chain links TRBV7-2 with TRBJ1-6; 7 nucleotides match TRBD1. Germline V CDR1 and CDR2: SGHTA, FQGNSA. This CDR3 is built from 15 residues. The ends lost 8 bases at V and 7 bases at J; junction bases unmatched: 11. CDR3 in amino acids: CASRVVPGGNSPLHF. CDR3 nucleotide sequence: TGTGCCAGCCGTGTCGTTCCAGGGGGAAATTCACCCCTCCACTTT.

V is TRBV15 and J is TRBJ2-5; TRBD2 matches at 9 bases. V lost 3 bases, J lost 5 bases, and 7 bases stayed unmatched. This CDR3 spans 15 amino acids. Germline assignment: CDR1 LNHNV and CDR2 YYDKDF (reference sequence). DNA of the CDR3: TGTGCCACCAGCAGTAAAGCGGGGGGCGGGGAGACCCAGTACTTC. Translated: CATSSKAGGGETQYF. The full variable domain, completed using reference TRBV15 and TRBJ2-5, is DAMVIQNPRYQVTQFGKPVTLSCSQTLNHNVMYWYQQKSSQAPKLLFHYYDKDFNNEADTPDNFQSRRPNTSFCFLDIRSPGLGDTAMYLCATSSKAGGGETQYFGPGTRLLVL.

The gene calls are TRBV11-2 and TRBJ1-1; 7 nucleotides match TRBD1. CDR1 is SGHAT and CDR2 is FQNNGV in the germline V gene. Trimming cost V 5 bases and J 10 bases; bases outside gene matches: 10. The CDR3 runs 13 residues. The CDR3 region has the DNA TGTGCCAGCAGCCCCGACAGGGTCGAGCGAGCTTTCTTT. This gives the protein CASSPDRVERAFF.

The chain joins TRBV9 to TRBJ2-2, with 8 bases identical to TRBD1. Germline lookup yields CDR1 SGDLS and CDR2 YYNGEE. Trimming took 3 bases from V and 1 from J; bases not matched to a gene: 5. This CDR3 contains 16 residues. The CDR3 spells CASSARTGRNTGELFF. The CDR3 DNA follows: TGTGCCAGCAGCGCCCGGACAGGGAGGAACACCGGGGAGCTGTTTTTT.